This TCR beta chain was recorded in a study of cytomegalovirus exposure and HLA in healthy donors. Broader study findings: With high specificity and sensitivity, the classifier reportedly diagnosed cytomegalovirus status.

Per germline, CDR1 SGHRS and CDR2 YFSETQ. V lost 1 base and J 2 bases, leaving 9 bases between the germline ends. CDR3 length: 14 residues. The PCR made use of 60 Vbeta and 13 Jbeta primers. Original processing methods: A later analysis tallied about 80 million unique TCR beta chains, 10 million to 12 million of them shared. Repertoires were generated with immunoSEQ multiplex PCR, while TCRdb's copy carries only in-frame clones and drops some. V and J calls and clone size are given by that table; D and trimming were obtained from the DNA. The top ten hold approximately 2.4% of the sample, which has more than 80,000 clones, more than 60% seen once. Of note for this clone: As yet, its antigen is unknown.

The V and J genes are TRBV5-1 and TRBJ1-1; D is possibly TRBD1 (5 bases). The sample consisted of PBMCs. This sequence originates from a man aged 35 to 55 in good health and CMV-seronegative. The chain's CDR3 is CASSLSGGNTEAFF. The DNA for the CDR3 is TGCGCCAGCAGCTTGTCCGGGGGAAACACTGAAGCTTTCTTT.